A single sample is the source of the 30 T cell receptor beta chains below, sequenced in a study of graft-versus-host responses after intestinal transplantation. The antigens of these receptors remain unknown. The data were produced by immunoSEQ multiplex PCR, yet TCRdb's version contains in-frame clones alone and is incomplete. The data hold 85,000 to 100,000 clones, with under 95% observed a single time. The sample in question was unstimulated CD4+ T cells sorted from spleen or lymph node cells, obtained before transplant. Source of these receptors: a human donor who was the organ donor for an intestinal transplant.

The J gene is TRBJ2-7, the V gene TRBV14, with a tentative D call TRBD1 (6 bases). The V end lost 0 bases, the J end lost 1 base, and 13 bases lay between the germline ends. There are 16 residues in the CDR3. The germline gives CDR1 SGHDN, CDR2 FVKESK. The CDR3 is CASSQDWTVGSYEQYF. DNA for the CDR3: TGTGCCAGCAGCCAAGATTGGACAGTTGGGTCCTACGAGCAGTACTTC.

V and J are TRBV6-1 and TRBJ2-1, with TRBD2 identical over 10 bases. Germline V gene data show CDR1 as MNHNS and CDR2 as SASEGT. This CDR3 has 13 amino acids. V lost 7 bases, J lost 7 bases, and 4 bases stayed unmatched. The CDR3 nucleotides read TGTGCCAGCAAACTAGCGGGGTATAATGAGCAGTTCTTC. Amino acids: CASKLAGYNEQFF.

This clone has a single count. The chain joins TRBV5-1 to TRBJ2-5; 10 bases fit TRBD2. The CDR3 spans 13 residues. V was clipped by 1 base and J by 14 bases; unmatched bases: 8. Germline lookup yields CDR1 SGHRS and CDR2 YFSETQ. The CDR3 region has the DNA TGCGCCAGCAGCTTGTCCACGGGACTAGCGTTCTACTTC. Protein product: CASSLSTGLAFYF.

The gene calls are TRBV30 and TRBJ1-4; D remains unclear. This CDR3 has 11 amino acids. From germline, CDR1 is GTSNPN and CDR2 SVGIG (reference sequence). Trimming removed 5 bases at V and 9 bases at J, with 10 bases between. This chain's CDR3 is CAWQHLQKLFF. DNA for the CDR3: TGTGCCTGGCAACACCTTCAAAAACTGTTTTTT. Using reference TRBV30 and TRBJ1-4 for the parts outside the CDR3, the full variable domain is SQTIHQWPATLVQPVGSPLSLECTVEGTSNPNLYWYRQAAGRGLQLLFYSVGIGQISSEVPQNLSASRPQDRQFILSSKKLLLSDSGFYLCAWQHLQKLFFGSGTQLSVL.

This clone was counted a single time. This chain links TRBV30 with TRBJ1-1; D gene uncertain. The CDR3 has 12 amino acids. V lost 2 bases to trimming and J lost 3 bases, with 7 bases between them. Germline assignment: CDR1 GTSNPN and CDR2 SVGIG (reference sequence). The CDR3 DNA is TGTGCCTGGAGTTCTAGTTACACTGAAGCTTTCTTT. This codes for CAWSSSYTEAFF.

V and J are TRBV4-2 and TRBJ1-2; 9 bases agree with TRBD1. Germline assignment: CDR1 LGHNA and CDR2 YNFKEQ. The ends lost 8 bases at V and 3 bases at J; junction bases unmatched: 7. The CDR3 is 14 residues long. DNA for the CDR3: TGTGCCAGCGAAAGGACAGGGGATCACTATGGCTACACCTTC. Protein sequence: CASERTGDHYGYTF.

The rearrangement links TRBV28 to TRBJ2-5; the D gene is possibly TRBD1 (6 bases). The CDR3 runs 14 residues. The V gene lost 4 bases and the J gene lost 5 bases, with 14 bases spanning the gap. The germline V gene has CDR1 MDHEN and CDR2 SYDVKM. The CDR3 reads CASSSLTGFETQYF. CDR3 nucleotides: TGTGCCAGCAGTTCCCTCACAGGGTTCGAGACCCAGTACTTC.

The J gene is TRBJ1-3, the V gene TRBV10-3; D not resolved. Between the trimmed V and J ends, which lost 3 bases and 6 bases, there was a span of 15 bases. CDR3 length: 15 amino acids. Germline V CDR1 and CDR2: ENHRY, SYGVKD. The CDR3 nucleotides are TGTGCCATCAGTGATCAGGATACGCCTGTAAACACCATATATTTT. Translated, it gives CAISDQDTPVNTIYF.

V usage is TRBV19 and J usage is TRBJ1-5, with D hard to call. Germline V gene lookup returns CDR1 LNHDA and CDR2 SQIVND (reference sequence). The CDR3 spans 15 residues. V gave up 5 bases and J gave up 0 bases, with 11 bases separating them. CDR3 in amino acids: CASSLSPGSNQPQHF. The CDR3 DNA reads as TGTGCCAGTAGTTTGTCCCCGGGTAGCAATCAGCCCCAGCATTTT.

The J gene is TRBJ2-1, the V gene TRBV7-9; 8 bases agree with TRBD2. CDR1 is SEHNR, CDR2 FQNEAQ, per germline (reference sequence). Losses at the gene ends were 8 bases for V and 8 bases for J; bases not matched to a gene: 2. The CDR3 totals 11 residues. The CDR3 DNA follows: TGTGCCAGCCTCGGGGGGGATGAGCAGTTCTTC. It is translated as CASLGGDEQFF.

The CDR3, as DNA: TGTGCCAGCAGCTTAGGACAGGGATTGTATGGCTACACCTTC. It encodes CASSLGQGLYGYTF. The chain couples TRBV11-2 to TRBJ1-2; 7 bases fit TRBD1. Germline-derived CDR1 and CDR2 are SGHAT and FQNNGV. The length of the CDR3 is 14 residues. J lost 5 bases, V lost 1 base, and 4 bases had no gene match.

The chain joins TRBV19 to TRBJ2-2, with no clear D. V was trimmed by 2 bases and J by 4 bases, leaving 8 bases between them. This CDR3 spans 14 amino acids. Germline V gene lookup returns CDR1 LNHDA and CDR2 SQIVND (reference sequence). In DNA form, the CDR3 reads TGTGCCAGTAGTATAACCGGGTCCACCGGGGAGCTGTTTTTT. Translating it yields CASSITGSTGELFF.

The rearrangement uses TRBV9 and TRBJ2-3, with 9 bases identical to TRBD1. Trimming took 3 bases from V and 0 from J; bases not matched to a gene: 5. Germline assignment: CDR1 SGDLS and CDR2 YYNGEE. This CDR3 spans 16 amino acids. Here the CDR3 DNA reads TGTGCCAGCAGCGCAACAGGGGGCCCTAGCACAGATACGCAGTATTTT. Translating it yields CASSATGGPSTDTQYF.

This clone showed up just a few times. The gene calls are TRBV18 and TRBJ2-7, with D uncertain. V dropped 3 bases and J dropped 6 bases, with 9 bases sitting between them. The length of the CDR3 is 12 residues. CDR1 is KGHSH and CDR2 is LQKENI in the germline V gene. This chain's CDR3 is CASSPRMREQYF. CDR3 bases: TGTGCCAGCTCACCTAGAATGCGCGAGCAGTACTTC. The full variable domain, in which reference TRBV18 and TRBJ2-7 provide the parts outside the CDR3, is NAGVMQNPRHLVRRRGQEARLRCSPMKGHSHVYWYRQLPEEGLKFMVYLQKENIIDESGMPKERFSAEFPKEGPSILRIQQVVRGDSAAYFCASSPRMREQYFGPGTRLTVT.

The chain links TRBV12-5 to TRBJ1-1, with D perhaps TRBD1 (5 bases). Germline V lookup: CDR1 LGHNT, CDR2 FRNRAP. This CDR3 is 19 amino acids long. V gave up 0 bases and J gave up 4 bases, with 24 bases separating them. CDR3 protein: CASGLVLGEVVRRGTEAFF. In DNA form, the CDR3 reads TGTGCTAGTGGTTTGGTACTCGGTGAGGTTGTGCGGAGGGGCACTGAAGCTTTCTTT.

The chain employs TRBV5-1 and TRBJ1-1; 7 bases match TRBD1. CDR3 length: 14 residues. The J segment lost 1 base and the V segment lost 3 bases, leaving 3 bases of the junction unmatched. Germline values: CDR1 SGHRS, CDR2 YFSETQ. The CDR3 is CASSWGTANTEAFF. CDR3 sequence (DNA): TGCGCCAGCAGCTGGGGGACAGCGAACACTGAAGCTTTCTTT.

V gene TRBV10-3 combines with J gene TRBJ1-1; no clear D gene. The CDR3 covers 11 residues. The germline V gene has CDR1 ENHRY and CDR2 SYGVKD. The V end lost 4 bases, the J end lost 4 bases, and 4 bases lay between the germline ends. For the CDR3, the DNA is TGTGCCATCAGTGGAGTCACTGAAGCTTTCTTT. It specifies CAISGVTEAFF.

The V and J genes are TRBV10-3 and TRBJ1-1; no clear D gene. V lost 10 bases, J lost 0 bases, and 12 bases lay in between. The germline gives CDR1 ENHRY, CDR2 SYGVKD. This CDR3 contains 13 residues. CDR3: CATQARLNTEAFF. The DNA of the CDR3 is TGTGCCACCCAGGCCAGGCTGAACACTGAAGCTTTCTTT.

This clone appeared once. The chain carries TRBV7-8 and TRBJ2-7; no reliable D call. The germline V gene has CDR1 SGHVS and CDR2 FQNEAQ. Trimming stripped 2 bases from V and 5 bases from J, with 4 bases between. The CDR3 extends over 11 amino acids. CDR3 nucleotide sequence: TGTGCCAGCAGCTTATTCAACGAGCAGTACTTC. Protein sequence: CASSLFNEQYF.

The chain uses TRBV12-5 and TRBJ1-4; 7 bases are a match to TRBD1. With 0 bases clipped from V and 0 bases from J, the junction kept 22 bases outside the gene matches. The germline CDR1 and CDR2 sequences are LGHNT and FRNRAP. The CDR3 spans 23 residues. CDR3 residues: CASGLVGRGLVLPEPATNEKLFF. CDR3 coding DNA: TGTGCTAGTGGTTTGGTAGGCAGGGGGTTGGTATTACCCGAGCCAGCAACTAATGAAAAACTGTTTTTT.

The chain combines TRBV5-4 with TRBJ1-2; 7 nucleotides line up with TRBD1. Per the germline V gene, CDR1 is SGHNT and CDR2 is YYREEE (reference sequence). This CDR3 spans 15 amino acids. With V trimmed by 1 base and J by 7 bases, 10 bases remained unmatched. The CDR3 nucleotides read TGTGCCAGCAGCTTGTCACTCAGGGGGTCGTTTGGCTACACCTTC. Translation gives CASSLSLRGSFGYTF.

This chain links TRBV30 with TRBJ2-7; TRBD2 is a possible D gene (6 bases). Trimming shortened V by 1 base and J by 8 bases, and 18 bases separated the two germline ends. The CDR3 is made up of 14 amino acids. The germline CDR1 and CDR2 sequences are GTSNPN and SVGIG (reference sequence). CDR3 DNA: TGTGCCTGGAGTGGGGGGACGGGAGCGACCAAGCAGTACTTC. It specifies CAWSGGTGATKQYF.

This clone was seen only once. The J gene is TRBJ2-1, the V gene TRBV28; 7 positions agree with TRBD1. CDR1 and CDR2 from the germline V gene are MDHEN and SYDVKM. V trimming: 8 bases; J trimming: 3 bases; junction bases outside the gene matches: 7. The CDR3 spans 14 residues. CDR3 residues: CASGRSGGYNEQFF. Here the CDR3 DNA reads TGTGCCAGCGGCAGGTCAGGGGGCTACAATGAGCAGTTCTTC.

The J gene is TRBJ2-5, the V gene TRBV5-1, with TRBD2 matching 8 bases. The CDR3 is made up of 15 amino acids. Germline-derived CDR1 and CDR2 are SGHRS and YFSETQ. V was pared by 1 base and J by 3 bases, with 5 bases of the junction left unmatched. DNA for the CDR3: TGCGCCAGCAGCTTGAGGATAGCGGGGAAAGAGACCCAGTACTTC. Its translation: CASSLRIAGKETQYF.

The chain combines TRBV7-6 with TRBJ2-7; TRBD1 agrees at 7 bases. This CDR3 is built from 16 residues. V shed 2 bases, J shed 0 bases, and the junction held 7 bases outside the gene matches. Germline V gives CDR1 SGHVS, CDR2 FNYEAQ. The CDR3 DNA is TGTGCCAGCAGCTTACACCCGGGACAGAGCTCCTACGAGCAGTACTTC. It is translated as CASSLHPGQSSYEQYF.

V gene TRBV6-5 combines with J gene TRBJ2-5; D possibly corresponds to TRBD2 (7 bases). The length of the CDR3 is 13 residues. In germline, CDR1 is MNHEY, CDR2 SVGAGI. V was cut by 0 bases and J by 13 bases, with 15 bases left in between. DNA of the CDR3: TGTGCCAGCAGTTACTCGAGGGGGGGCGACGGGTACTTC. It is translated as CASSYSRGGDGYF.

This chain uses TRBV2 with TRBJ2-3; the D gene is possibly TRBD2 (8 bases). This CDR3 comprises 17 residues. Looked up from germline, CDR1 is SNHLY and CDR2 is FYNNEI. V lost 4 bases and J 0 bases, leaving 17 bases between the germline ends. For the CDR3, the DNA is TGTGCCAGCAGTGGACAGGGTAGCGGGGTTAGCACAGATACGCAGTATTTT. Protein: CASSGQGSGVSTDTQYF. The full variable domain, completed using reference TRBV2 and TRBJ2-3, is EPEVTQTPSHQVTQMGQEVILRCVPISNHLYFYWYRQILGQKVEFLVSFYNNEISEKSEIFDDQFSVERPDGSNFTLKIRSTKLEDSAMYFCASSGQGSGVSTDTQYFGPGTRLTVL.

This sequence joins TRBV5-1 and TRBJ1-2, with TRBD1 matching over 12 bases. With V trimmed by 7 bases and J by 6 bases, 16 bases remained unmatched. Per germline, CDR1 SGHRS and CDR2 YFSETQ. The CDR3 runs to 17 residues. This CDR3 reads CASRTGTGGGTWDGYTF. CDR3 nucleotide sequence: TGCGCCAGCCGAACCGGGACAGGGGGCGGGACGTGGGATGGCTACACCTTC.

The rearrangement links TRBV30 to TRBJ2-7, with D possibly matching TRBD2 (7 bases). CDR3 length: 14 amino acids. The germline CDR1 and CDR2 sequences are GTSNPN and SVGIG (reference sequence). Trimming shortened V by 2 bases and J by 6 bases, and 17 bases separated the two germline ends. CDR3 DNA: TGTGCCTGGAGTCCGGGGGGCCTTTATGTCGAGCAGTACTTC. Translation gives CAWSPGGLYVEQYF.

The genes are TRBV28 and TRBJ1-5; possibly TRBD1 for D (5 bases). The CDR3 is made up of 18 amino acids. Per the germline V gene, CDR1 is MDHEN and CDR2 is SYDVKM. V lost 1 base and J 1 base, leaving 17 bases between the germline ends. The CDR3 sequence is CASSLFWIDQGSNQPQHF. The CDR3 DNA reads TGTGCCAGCAGTTTATTTTGGATCGACCAGGGCAGCAATCAGCCCCAGCATTTT.